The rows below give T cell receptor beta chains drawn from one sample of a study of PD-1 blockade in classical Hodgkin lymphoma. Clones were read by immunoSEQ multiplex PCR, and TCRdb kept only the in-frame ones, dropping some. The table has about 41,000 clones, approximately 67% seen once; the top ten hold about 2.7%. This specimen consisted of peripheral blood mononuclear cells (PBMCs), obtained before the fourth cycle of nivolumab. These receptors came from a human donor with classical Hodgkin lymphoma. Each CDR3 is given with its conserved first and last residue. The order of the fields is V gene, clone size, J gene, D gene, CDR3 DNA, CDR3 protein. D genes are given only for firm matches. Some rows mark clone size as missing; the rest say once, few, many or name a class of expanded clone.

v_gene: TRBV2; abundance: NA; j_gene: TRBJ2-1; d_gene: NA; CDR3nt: TGTGCCAGCAGTGAAGGGACACCACCCTCCTACAATGAGCAGTTCTTC; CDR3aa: CASSEGTPPSYNEQFF
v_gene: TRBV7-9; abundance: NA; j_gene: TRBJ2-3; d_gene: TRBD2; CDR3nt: TGTGCCAGCAGCAAAGCGGGGATTAGCACAGATACGCAGTATTTT; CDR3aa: CASSKAGISTDTQYF
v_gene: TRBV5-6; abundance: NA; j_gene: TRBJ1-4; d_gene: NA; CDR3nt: TGTGCCAGCAGCTTGGTCAGGTCTAATGAAAAACTGTTTTTT; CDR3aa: CASSLVRSNEKLFF
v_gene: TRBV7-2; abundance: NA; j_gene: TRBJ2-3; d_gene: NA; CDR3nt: TGTGCCAGCAGCCCACCCAAACAAGATACGCAGTATTTT; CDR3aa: CASSPPKQDTQYF
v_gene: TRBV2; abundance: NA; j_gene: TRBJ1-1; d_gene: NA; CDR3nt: TGTGCCAGCAGCTCACAGCGAAACACTGAAGCTTTCTTT; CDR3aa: CASSSQRNTEAFF
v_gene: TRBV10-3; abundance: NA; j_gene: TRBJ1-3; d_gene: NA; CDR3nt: TGTGCCATCAGTGAGATGGAAGGACGACCTGGAAACACCATATATTTT; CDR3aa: CAISEMEGRPGNTIYF
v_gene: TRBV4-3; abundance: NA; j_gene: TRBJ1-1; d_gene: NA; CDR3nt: TGCGCCAGCAGCCAAGAAAGGGGATCAGGGTTGTACACTGAAGCTTTCTTT; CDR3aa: CASSQERGSGLYTEAFF
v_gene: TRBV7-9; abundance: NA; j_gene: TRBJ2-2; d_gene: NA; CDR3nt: TGTGCCGCTTCTCCGGACACGTACACCGGGGAGCTGTTTTTT; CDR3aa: CAASPDTYTGELFF
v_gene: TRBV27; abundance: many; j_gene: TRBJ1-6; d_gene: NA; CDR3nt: TGTGCCAGCAGCGGACAGAGCTCCTATAATTCACCCCTCCACTTT; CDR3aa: CASSGQSSYNSPLHF
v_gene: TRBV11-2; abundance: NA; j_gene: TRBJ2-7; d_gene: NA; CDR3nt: TGTGCCAGCAGCTTCTCAGGTGCCAGCTCCTACGAGCAGTACTTC; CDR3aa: CASSFSGASSYEQYF
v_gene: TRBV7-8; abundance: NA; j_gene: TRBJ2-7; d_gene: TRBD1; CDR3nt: TGTGCCAGCAGCTTAGCGGTCACGGTCGGGGACAGGGTTCGTTTGGGGTCCTACGAGCAGTACTTC; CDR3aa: CASSLAVTVGDRVRLGSYEQYF
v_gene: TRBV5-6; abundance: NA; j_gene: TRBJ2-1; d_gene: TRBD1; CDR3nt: TGTGCCAGCAGCTATTACAGGGGGGTAGGCAATGAGCAGTTCTTC; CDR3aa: CASSYYRGVGNEQFF
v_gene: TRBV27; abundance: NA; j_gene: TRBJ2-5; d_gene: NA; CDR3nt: TGTGCCAGCAAAAGAGGACAATATGAGACCCAGTACTTC; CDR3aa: CASKRGQYETQYF
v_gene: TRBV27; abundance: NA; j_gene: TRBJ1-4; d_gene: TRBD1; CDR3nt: TGTGCCAGCAGTTTCGCCGGGACAGGGGAGAATGAAAAACTGTTTTTT; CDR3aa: CASSFAGTGENEKLFF
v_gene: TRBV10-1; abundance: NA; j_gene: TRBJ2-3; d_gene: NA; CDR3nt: TGCGCCAGCAGTGAGGTTAGCACAGATACGCAGTATTTT; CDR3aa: CASSEVSTDTQYF
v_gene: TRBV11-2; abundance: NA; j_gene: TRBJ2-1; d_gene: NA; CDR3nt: TGTGCCAGCAGCTTAGCGTCCGACTACGGACGGTTCTTC; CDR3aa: CASSLASDYGRFF
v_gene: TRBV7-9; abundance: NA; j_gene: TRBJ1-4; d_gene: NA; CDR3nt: TGTGCCAGCAGCTTAGTAGGGTTGACAGGCAATAAACTGTTTTTT; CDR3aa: CASSLVGLTGNKLFF
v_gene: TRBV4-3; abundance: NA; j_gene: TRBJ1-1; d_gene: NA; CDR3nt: TGCGCCAGCAGCCAAGATGTATACCCGCCCGCGGGACACCTATACACTGAAGCTTTCTTT; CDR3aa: CASSQDVYPPAGHLYTEAFF
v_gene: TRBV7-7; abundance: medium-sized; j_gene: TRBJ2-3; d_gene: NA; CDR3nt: TGTGCTAGCAGCCGACTAGTTGGTACAGATACGCAGTATTTT; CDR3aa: CASSRLVGTDTQYF
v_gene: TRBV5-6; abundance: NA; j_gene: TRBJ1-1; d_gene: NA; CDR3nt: TGTGCCAGCAGCTTCCTGATCAGGATGAACACTGAAGCTTTCTTT; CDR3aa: CASSFLIRMNTEAFF
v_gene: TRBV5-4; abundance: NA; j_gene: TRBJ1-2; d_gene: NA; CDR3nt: TGTGCCAGCAGCTTGAGATCAGGTGGCTCAGGGAGAGGCTACACCTTC; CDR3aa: CASSLRSGGSGRGYTF
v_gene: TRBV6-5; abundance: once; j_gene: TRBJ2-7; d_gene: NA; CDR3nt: TGTGCCAGCAGCCACAATAGACAGGACGAGCAGTACTTC; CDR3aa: CASSHNRQDEQYF
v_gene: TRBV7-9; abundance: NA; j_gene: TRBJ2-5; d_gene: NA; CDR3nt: TGTGCCAGCAGCTTAGGGGCAGCCGGAGAGACCCAGTACTTC; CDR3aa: CASSLGAAGETQYF
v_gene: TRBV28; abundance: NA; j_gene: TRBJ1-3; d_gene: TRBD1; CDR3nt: TGTGCCAGCGGATGGACAGGGCTCTCTGGAAACACCATATATTTT; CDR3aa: CASGWTGLSGNTIYF
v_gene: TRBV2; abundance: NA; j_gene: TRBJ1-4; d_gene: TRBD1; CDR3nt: TGTGCCAGCAGCTCCCTTGGGACAGGGGAGGAAGAAAAACTGTTTTTT; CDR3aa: CASSSLGTGEEEKLFF
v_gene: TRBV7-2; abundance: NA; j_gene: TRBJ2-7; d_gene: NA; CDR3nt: TGTGCCAGCAGCCCCGACACGTACTCCTACGAGCAGTACTTC; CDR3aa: CASSPDTYSYEQYF
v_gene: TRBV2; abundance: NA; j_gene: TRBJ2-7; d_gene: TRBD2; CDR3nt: TGTGCCAGCAGGCAACTAGCGATCTCCTACGAGCAGTACTTC; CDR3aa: CASRQLAISYEQYF
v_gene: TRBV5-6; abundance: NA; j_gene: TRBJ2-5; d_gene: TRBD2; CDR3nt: TGTGCCAGCAGCTTGGGTGGCGGGGGGGCGATGCAAGAGACCCAGTACTTC; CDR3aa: CASSLGGGGAMQETQYF
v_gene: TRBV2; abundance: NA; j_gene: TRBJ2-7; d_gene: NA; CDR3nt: TGTGCCAGCAGGAGGGCAGGGGGGAACTACGAGCAGTACTTC; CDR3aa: CASRRAGGNYEQYF
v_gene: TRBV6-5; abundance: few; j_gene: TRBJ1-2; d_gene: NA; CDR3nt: TGTGCCAGCACCAACAGACCGATCTATGGCTACACCTTC; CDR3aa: CASTNRPIYGYTF
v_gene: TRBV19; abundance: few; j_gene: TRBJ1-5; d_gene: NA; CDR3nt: TGTGCCAGTGGGAACCATTGGGAGCTCAATCAGCCCCAGCATTTT; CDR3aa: CASGNHWELNQPQHF
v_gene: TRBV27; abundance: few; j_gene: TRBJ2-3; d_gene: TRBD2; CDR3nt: TGTGCCAGCAGTTTAGTGCTAGCGGGGCGAAAGTATTTT; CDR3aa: CASSLVLAGRKYF
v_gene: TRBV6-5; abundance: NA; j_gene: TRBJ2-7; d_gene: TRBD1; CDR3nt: TGCATGGCCACGGAAGACAGGGTGAGCGTCGAGCAGTACTTC; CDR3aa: CMATEDRVSVEQYF
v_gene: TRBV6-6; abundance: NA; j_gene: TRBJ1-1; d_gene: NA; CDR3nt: TGTGCCAGCGTTGAGAACGCTGAAGCTTTCTTT; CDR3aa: CASVENAEAFF
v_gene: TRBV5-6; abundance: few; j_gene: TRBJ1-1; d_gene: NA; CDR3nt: TGTGCCAGCAGCTCCGTCGGCCTCATTTTAAGACGGGCTTTCTTT; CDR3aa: CASSSVGLILRRAFF
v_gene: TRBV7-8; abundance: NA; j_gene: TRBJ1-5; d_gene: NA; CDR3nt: TGTGCCAGCAGCTTAAGGGCCGGGGGAATCCAACAGCCCCAGCATTTT; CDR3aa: CASSLRAGGIQQPQHF
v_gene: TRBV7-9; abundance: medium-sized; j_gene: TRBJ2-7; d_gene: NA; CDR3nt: TGTGCCAGCAGCTTAGGGGTTTTCGAGCAGTACTTC; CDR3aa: CASSLGVFEQYF
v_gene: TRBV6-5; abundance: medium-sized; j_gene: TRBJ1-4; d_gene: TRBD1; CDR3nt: TGTGCCAGCAGTCCCCGACAGGGGAGGGGTGAAAAACTGTTTTTT; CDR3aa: CASSPRQGRGEKLFF
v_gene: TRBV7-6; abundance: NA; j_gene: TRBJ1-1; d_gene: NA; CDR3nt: TGTGCCAGCAGCTTAGAGTTGAACACTGAAGCTTTCTTT; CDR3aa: CASSLELNTEAFF
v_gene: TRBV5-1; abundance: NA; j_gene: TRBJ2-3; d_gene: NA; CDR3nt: TGCGCCAGCAGCTTGGCCAGTGGGGCAGGGACAGATACGCAGTATTTT; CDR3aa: CASSLASGAGTDTQYF
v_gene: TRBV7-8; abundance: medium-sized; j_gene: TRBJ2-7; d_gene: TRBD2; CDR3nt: TGTGCCAGCCGGCCCGGGGGGGTCTACGAGCAGTACTTC; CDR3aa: CASRPGGVYEQYF
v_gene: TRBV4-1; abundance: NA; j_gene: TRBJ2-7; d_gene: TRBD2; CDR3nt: TGCGCCAGCAGCCATATGACTAGCGGCGAGCAGTACTTC; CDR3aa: CASSHMTSGEQYF
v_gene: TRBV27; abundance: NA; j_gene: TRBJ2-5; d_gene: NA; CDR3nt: TGTGCCAGCAGTGAACGGACTATCCAAGAGACCCAGTACTTC; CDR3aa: CASSERTIQETQYF
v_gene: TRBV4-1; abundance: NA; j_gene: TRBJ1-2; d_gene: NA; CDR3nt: TGCGCCAGCAGCCAAGATGGGACGGGAATCTATGGCTACACCTTC; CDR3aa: CASSQDGTGIYGYTF
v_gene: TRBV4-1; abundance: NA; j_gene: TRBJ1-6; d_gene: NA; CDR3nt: TGCGCCAGCAGCCAAGGGGGGGCAGGGCTTAATTCACCCCTCCACTTT; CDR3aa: CASSQGGAGLNSPLHF
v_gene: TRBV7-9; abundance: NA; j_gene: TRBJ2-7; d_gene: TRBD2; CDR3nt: TGTGCCAGCAGCTTAAGCCCGAGCGGGGTCTACGAGCAGTACTTC; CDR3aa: CASSLSPSGVYEQYF
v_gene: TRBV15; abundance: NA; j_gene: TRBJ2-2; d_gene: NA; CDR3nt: TGTGCCACCAGCAGAGTCCAGTGGGGACCCTCGAACACCGGGGAGCTGTTTTTT; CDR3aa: CATSRVQWGPSNTGELFF
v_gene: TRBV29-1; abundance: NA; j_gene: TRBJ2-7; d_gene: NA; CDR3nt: TGCAGCGTGAGGGGTGACAGTTTCTACGAGCAGTACTTC; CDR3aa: CSVRGDSFYEQYF
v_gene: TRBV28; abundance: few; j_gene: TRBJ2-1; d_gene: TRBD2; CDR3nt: TGTGCCAGCAGTTCCCTAAAGGGACTAGCAGGCGATGAGCAGTTCTTC; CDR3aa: CASSSLKGLAGDEQFF
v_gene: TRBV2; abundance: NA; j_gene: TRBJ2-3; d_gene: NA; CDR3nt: TGTGCCAGCAGTGCACTAGCTCACACAGATACGCAGTATTTT; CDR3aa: CASSALAHTDTQYF
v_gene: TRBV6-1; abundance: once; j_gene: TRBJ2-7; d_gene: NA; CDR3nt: TGTGCCAGCAGTGAAGCTTCAGGGAGCTCCTACGAGCAGTACTTC; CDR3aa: CASSEASGSSYEQYF